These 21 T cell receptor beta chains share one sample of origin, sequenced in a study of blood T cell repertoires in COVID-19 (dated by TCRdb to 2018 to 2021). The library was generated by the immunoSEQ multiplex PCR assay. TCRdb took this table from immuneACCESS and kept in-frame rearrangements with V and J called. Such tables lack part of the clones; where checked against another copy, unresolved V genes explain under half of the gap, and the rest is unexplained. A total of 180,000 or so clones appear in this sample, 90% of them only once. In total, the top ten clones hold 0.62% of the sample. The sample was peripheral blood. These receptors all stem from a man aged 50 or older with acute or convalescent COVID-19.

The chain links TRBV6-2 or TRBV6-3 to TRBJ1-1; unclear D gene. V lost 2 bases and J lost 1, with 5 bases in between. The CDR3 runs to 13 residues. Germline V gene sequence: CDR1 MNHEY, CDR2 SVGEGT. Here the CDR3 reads CASSYRQNTEAFF. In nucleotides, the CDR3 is TGTGCCAGCAGTTACCGACAGAACACTGAAGCTTTCTTT.

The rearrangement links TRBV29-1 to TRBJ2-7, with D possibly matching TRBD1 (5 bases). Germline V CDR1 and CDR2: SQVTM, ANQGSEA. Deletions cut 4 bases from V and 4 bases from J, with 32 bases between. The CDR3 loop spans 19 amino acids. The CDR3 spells CSVVFGLEVRGHTRYEQYF. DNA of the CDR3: TGCAGCGTTGTGTTTGGTCTCGAAGTAAGAGGACATACGAGATACGAGCAGTACTTC.

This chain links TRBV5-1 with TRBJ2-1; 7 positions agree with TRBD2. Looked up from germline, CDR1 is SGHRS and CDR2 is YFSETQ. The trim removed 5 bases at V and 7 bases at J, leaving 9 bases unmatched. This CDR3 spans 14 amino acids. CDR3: CASRRRESGNEQFF. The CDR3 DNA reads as TGCGCCAGCAGACGGCGGGAGTCGGGGAATGAGCAGTTCTTC.

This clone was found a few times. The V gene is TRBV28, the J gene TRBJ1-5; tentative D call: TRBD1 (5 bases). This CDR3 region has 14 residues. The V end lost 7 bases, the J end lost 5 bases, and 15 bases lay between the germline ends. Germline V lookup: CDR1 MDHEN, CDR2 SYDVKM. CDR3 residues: CASKPRDWDQPQHF. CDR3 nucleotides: TGTGCCAGCAAGCCGAGGGACTGGGATCAGCCCCAGCATTTT.

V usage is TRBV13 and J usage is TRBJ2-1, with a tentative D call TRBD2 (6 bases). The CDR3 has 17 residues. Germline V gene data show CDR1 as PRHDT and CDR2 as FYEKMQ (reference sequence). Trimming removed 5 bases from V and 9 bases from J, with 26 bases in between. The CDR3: CASSLRPSGPARGEQFF. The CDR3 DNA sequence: TGTGCCAGCAGCCTAAGACCGAGCGGGCCCGCCCGGGGTGAGCAGTTCTTC.

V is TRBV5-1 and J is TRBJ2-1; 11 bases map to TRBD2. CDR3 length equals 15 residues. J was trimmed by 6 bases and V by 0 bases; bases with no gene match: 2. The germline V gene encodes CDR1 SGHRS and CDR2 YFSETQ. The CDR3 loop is CASSLELAGANEQFF. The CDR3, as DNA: TGCGCCAGCAGCTTGGAACTAGCGGGAGCCAATGAGCAGTTCTTC.

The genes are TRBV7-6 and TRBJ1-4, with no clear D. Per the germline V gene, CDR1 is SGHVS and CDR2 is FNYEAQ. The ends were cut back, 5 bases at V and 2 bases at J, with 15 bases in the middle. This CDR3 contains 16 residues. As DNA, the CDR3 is TGTGCCAGCAGCCCAAGCGGTCGGAGGACTAATGAAAAACTGTTTTTT. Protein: CASSPSGRRTNEKLFF.

The CDR3 here is CASSMRATRYGEEQYV. CDR3 DNA: TGTGCCAGTAGTATGCGGGCGACCCGATACGGGGAAGAGCAGTACGTC. The chain has TRBV19 and TRBJ2-7, with D possibly matching TRBD2 (5 bases). The CDR3 is 16 residues long. Trimming left V 3 bases short and J 7 bases short, with 22 bases between. Germline assignment: CDR1 LNHDA and CDR2 SQIVND (reference sequence).

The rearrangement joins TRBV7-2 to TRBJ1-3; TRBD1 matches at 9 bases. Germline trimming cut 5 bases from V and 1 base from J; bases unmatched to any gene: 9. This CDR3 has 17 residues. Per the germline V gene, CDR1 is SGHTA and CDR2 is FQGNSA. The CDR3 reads CASSPQQGAWSGNTIYF. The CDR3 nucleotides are TGTGCCAGCAGCCCTCAACAGGGGGCATGGTCTGGAAACACCATATATTTT.

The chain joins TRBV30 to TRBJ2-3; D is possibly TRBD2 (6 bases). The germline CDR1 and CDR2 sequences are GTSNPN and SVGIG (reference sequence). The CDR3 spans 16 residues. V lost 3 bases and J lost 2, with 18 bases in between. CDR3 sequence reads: CAWRPWVAEFTDTQYF. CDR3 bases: TGTGCCTGGAGGCCCTGGGTAGCGGAGTTCACAGATACGCAGTATTTT. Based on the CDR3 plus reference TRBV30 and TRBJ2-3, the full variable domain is SQTIHQWPATLVQPVGSPLSLECTVEGTSNPNLYWYRQAAGRGLQLLFYSVGIGQISSEVPQNLSASRPQDRQFILSSKKLLLSDSGFYLCAWRPWVAEFTDTQYFGPGTRLTVL.

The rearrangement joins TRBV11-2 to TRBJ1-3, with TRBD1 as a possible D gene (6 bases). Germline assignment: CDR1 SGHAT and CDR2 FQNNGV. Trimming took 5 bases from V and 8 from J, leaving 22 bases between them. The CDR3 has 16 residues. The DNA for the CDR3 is TGTGCCAGCAGCGTAAACATCGTGGGACAAGGATACACCATATATTTT. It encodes CASSVNIVGQGYTIYF. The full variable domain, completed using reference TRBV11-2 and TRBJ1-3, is EAGVAQSPRYKIIEKRQSVAFWCNPISGHATLYWYQQILGQGPKLLIQFQNNGVVDDSQLPKDRFSAERLKGVDSTLKIQPAKLEDSAVYLCASSVNIVGQGYTIYFGEGSWLTVV.

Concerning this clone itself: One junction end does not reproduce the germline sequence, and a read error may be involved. The CDR3 nucleotides are TGCAGCGTTATGATGGACTCTCAGCGTTTT. Protein sequence: CSVMMDSQRF. The chain uses TRBV29-1 and TRBJ2-3; D is perhaps TRBD2 (5 bases). Germline V gene lookup returns CDR1 SQVTM and CDR2 ANQGSEA. The CDR3 length is 10 residues.

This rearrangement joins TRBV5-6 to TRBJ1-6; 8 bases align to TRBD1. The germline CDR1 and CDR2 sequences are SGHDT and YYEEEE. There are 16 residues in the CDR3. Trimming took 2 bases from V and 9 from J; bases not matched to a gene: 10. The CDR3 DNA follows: TGTGCCAGCAGCTTAAAGTCAGGACAGGGCGTTTCACCCCTCCACTTT. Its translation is CASSLKSGQGVSPLHF.

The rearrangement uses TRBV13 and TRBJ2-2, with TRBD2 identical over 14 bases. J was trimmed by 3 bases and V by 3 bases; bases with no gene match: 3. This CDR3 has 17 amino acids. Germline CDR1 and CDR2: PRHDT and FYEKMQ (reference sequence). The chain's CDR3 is CASSLTSGGAYTGELFF. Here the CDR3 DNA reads TGTGCCAGCAGCTTGACTAGCGGGGGGGCCTACACCGGGGAGCTGTTTTTT.

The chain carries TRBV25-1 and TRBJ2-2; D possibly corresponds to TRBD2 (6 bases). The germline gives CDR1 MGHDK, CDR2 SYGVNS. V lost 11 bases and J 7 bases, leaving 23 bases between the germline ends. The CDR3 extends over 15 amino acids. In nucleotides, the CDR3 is TGTGCCGTCGGGCGACTAGACGTGATACACGGGGAGCTGTTTTTT. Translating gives CAVGRLDVIHGELFF. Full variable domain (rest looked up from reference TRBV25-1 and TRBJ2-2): EADIYQTPRYLVIGTGKKITLECSQTMGHDKMYWYQQDPGMELHLIHYSYGVNSTEKGDLSSESTVSRIRTEHFPLTLESARPSHTSQYLCAVGRLDVIHGELFFGEGSRLTVL.

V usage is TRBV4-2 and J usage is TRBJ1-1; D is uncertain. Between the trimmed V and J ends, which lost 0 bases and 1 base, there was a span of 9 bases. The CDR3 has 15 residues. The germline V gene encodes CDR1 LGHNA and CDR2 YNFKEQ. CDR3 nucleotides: TGTGCCAGCAGCCAAGATCTCGGGGAGAACACTGAAGCTTTCTTT. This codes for CASSQDLGENTEAFF.

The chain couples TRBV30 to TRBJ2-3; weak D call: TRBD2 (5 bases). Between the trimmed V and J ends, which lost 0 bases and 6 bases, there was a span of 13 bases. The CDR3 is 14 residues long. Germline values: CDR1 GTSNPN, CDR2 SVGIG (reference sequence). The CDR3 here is CAWSVLSGGDTQYF. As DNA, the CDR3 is TGTGCCTGGAGTGTTTTAAGTGGCGGGGATACGCAGTATTTT.

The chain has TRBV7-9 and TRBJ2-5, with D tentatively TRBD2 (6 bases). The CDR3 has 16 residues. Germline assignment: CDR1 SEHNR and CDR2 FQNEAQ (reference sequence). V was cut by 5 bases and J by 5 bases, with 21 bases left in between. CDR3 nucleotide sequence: TGTGCCAGCAGCCCGTGGACGAGGGAGGTGGACGAGACCCAGTACTTC. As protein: CASSPWTREVDETQYF.

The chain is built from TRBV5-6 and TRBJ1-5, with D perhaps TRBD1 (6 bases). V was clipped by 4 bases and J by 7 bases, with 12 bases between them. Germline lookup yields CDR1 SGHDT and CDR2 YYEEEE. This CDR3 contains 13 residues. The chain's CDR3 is CASSGGGGQPQHF. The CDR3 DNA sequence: TGTGCCAGCAGCGGAGGGGGGGGACAGCCCCAGCATTTT.

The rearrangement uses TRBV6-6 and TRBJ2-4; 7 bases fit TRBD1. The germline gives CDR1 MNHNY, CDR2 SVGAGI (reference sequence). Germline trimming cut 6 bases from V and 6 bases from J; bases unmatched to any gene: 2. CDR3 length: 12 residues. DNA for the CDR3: TGTGCCAGCAGGGGACAGTCAAACATTCAGTACTTC. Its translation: CASRGQSNIQYF.

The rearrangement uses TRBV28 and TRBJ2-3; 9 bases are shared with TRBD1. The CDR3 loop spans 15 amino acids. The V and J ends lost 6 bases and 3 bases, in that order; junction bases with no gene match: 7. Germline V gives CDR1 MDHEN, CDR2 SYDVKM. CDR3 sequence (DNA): TGTGCCAGCAGCCGCGGACAGGGGTTGACAGATACGCAGTATTTT. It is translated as CASSRGQGLTDTQYF.